This T cell receptor (beta chain) was recovered during a study of graft-versus-host responses after intestinal transplantation. About the research overall: Recipients got multivisceral, liver-intestinal, or isolated intestinal transplants. Anti-thymocyte globulin induction preceded two to four years of tacrolimus and steroid maintenance in all recipients.

CDR1 is SGHVS and CDR2 is FQNEAQ in the germline V gene. The CDR3 consists of 15 residues. V lost 2 bases to trimming and J lost 2 bases, with 9 bases between them. Libraries were prepared by immunoSEQ multiplex PCR; TCRdb keeps only in-frame clonotypes and omits some of them. The sample comprises approximately 12,000 clones, 93% of which are singletons, and approximately 22% rests with the top ten. The source is a human patient who received an intestinal transplant, so some T cells may come from the graft donor. The chain is built from TRBV7-8 and TRBJ2-2, with D tentatively TRBD1 or TRBD2 (6 bases each). This specimen consisted of PBMCs, obtained around 110 days after intestinal transplant. CDR3 residues: CASSLLGGNTGELFF. The CDR3 DNA is TGTGCCAGCAGCTTATTGGGGGGCAACACCGGGGAGCTGTTTTTT. Full variable domain (rest looked up from reference TRBV7-8 and TRBJ2-2): GAGVSQSPRYKVAKRGQDVALRCDPISGHVSLFWYQQALGQGPEFLTYFQNEAQLDKSGLPSDRFFAERPEGSVSTLKIQRTQQEDSAVYLCASSLLGGNTGELFFGEGSRLTVL.